This T cell receptor beta chain comes out of a study of T cells in Graves' hyperthyroidism and ophthalmopathy. Study details: Any treatment followed the collection of peripheral blood at initial diagnosis. Findings and limits, study-wide: Blood also showed most of the thyroid clonotypes that were expanded above 0.001.

With 4 bases removed from V and 2 bases from J, the gap between germline ends came to 9 bases. The length of the CDR3 is 13 residues. Germline V gene sequence: CDR1 MNHNS, CDR2 SASEGT. The investigators amplified TCR beta CDR3 regions from RNA transcripts. When the TCR CDR3 underwent first-round RT-PCR, the HTBI primer set was used. TCRdb reanalysed the multiplex PCR reads using MiXCR and keeps one entry per CDR3 protein. The profile shows fewer than 250,000 distinct CDR3 sequences, approximately 25% of them singletons. There are many counts of this clonotype. The target antigen is unknown. Ophthalmopathy cases met thresholds of Clinical Activity Score at least 3, NOSPECS grade at least 4 and duration under 3 months. Orbital computed tomography and thyroid ultrasound, together with serum TRAb and thyroxine and clinical symptoms, were used for diagnoses.

Sequencing was performed on blood. The sequence derives from a woman in her 40s with Graves' ophthalmopathy. The rearrangement links TRBV6-1 to TRBJ2-7; D ambiguous. The DNA of the CDR3 is TGTGCCAGCAGTGCCTACCGAACCTACGAGCAGTACTTC. The encoded protein is CASSAYRTYEQYF.